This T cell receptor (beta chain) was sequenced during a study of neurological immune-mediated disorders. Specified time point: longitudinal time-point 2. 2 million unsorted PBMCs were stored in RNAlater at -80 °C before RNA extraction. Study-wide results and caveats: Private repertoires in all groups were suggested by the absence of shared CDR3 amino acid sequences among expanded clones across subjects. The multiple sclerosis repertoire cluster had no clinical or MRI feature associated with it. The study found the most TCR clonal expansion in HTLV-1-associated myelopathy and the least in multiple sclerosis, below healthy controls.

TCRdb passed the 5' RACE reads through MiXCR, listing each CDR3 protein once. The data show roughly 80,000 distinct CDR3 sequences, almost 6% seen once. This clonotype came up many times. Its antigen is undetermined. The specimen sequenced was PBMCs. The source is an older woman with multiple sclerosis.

CDR3: CASGGIGTNTEAFF. Written as DNA, the CDR3 is TGTGCCAGCGGAGGCATCGGGACGAACACTGAAGCTTTCTTT. V gene TRBV7-9 combines with J gene TRBJ1-1; D is possibly TRBD1 (5 bases). The CDR3 runs to 14 residues. The ends were cut back, 8 bases at V and 1 base at J, with 14 bases in the middle. Germline-derived CDR1 and CDR2 are SEHNR and FQNEAQ (reference sequence).